The 18 T cell receptor beta chains below come from one sample, sequenced in a study of somatic mutations in cytotoxic T cells in rheumatoid arthritis. Some clones are missing from TCRdb's copy, which holds only in-frame ones; the method was immunoSEQ multiplex PCR. The profile covers under 15,000 clones, with about 77% appearing a single time and roughly 22% taken by the ten largest. Sequencing input: CD8+ T cells sorted from blood. The receptors derive from an adult with rheumatoid arthritis.

The chain employs TRBV19 and TRBJ2-7; D tentatively fits TRBD1 or TRBD2 (5 bases each). Trimming shortened V by 5 bases and J by 4 bases, and 21 bases separated the two germline ends. The CDR3 is 16 residues long. The germline CDR1 and CDR2 sequences are LNHDA and SQIVND (reference sequence). CDR3 DNA: TGTGCCAGTAGTCAGGACCTGGGGACGGGAAATTACGAGCAGTACTTC. As protein: CASSQDLGTGNYEQYF.

This clone was counted between two and nine times. J is TRBJ2-7 and V is TRBV27; TRBD2 matches at 10 bases. V was pared by 2 bases and J by 5 bases, with 6 bases of the junction left unmatched. This CDR3 has 15 amino acids. Germline V gene data show CDR1 as MNHEY and CDR2 as SMNVEV (reference sequence). The CDR3 DNA is TGTGCCAGCAGTTTAATCCCTAGCGGGAGAAACGAGCAGTACTTC. As protein: CASSLIPSGRNEQYF.

The V gene is TRBV7-8, the J gene TRBJ2-5; tentatively, D is TRBD1 (6 bases). This CDR3 comprises 15 residues. Germline CDR1 is SGHVS and CDR2 is FQNEAQ. Trimming took off 5 bases at V and 4 bases at J, with 17 bases between the two ends. The CDR3 is CASSQLRQAIETQYF. The DNA for the CDR3 is TGTGCCAGCAGCCAGCTCAGACAGGCGATAGAGACCCAGTACTTC.

This chain connects TRBV19 to TRBJ2-1; D remains ambiguous. V shed 0 bases and J shed 8 bases, with 5 bases lying between them. Germline V gene lookup returns CDR1 LNHDA and CDR2 SQIVND (reference sequence). The CDR3 has 12 residues. In nucleotides, the CDR3 is TGTGCCAGTAGTATAGATGGGGATGAGCAGTTCTTC. It yields the protein CASSIDGDEQFF.

J is TRBJ1-2 and V is TRBV6-1; D is perhaps TRBD1 (5 bases). The CDR3 contains 16 residues. Trimming pared 0 bases from V and 0 bases from J, leaving 11 bases between. Germline CDR1 MNHNS, CDR2 SASEGT. The DNA of the CDR3 is TGTGCCAGCAGTGAAGCTTCAGGGTTCACTAACTATGGCTACACCTTC. This encodes CASSEASGFTNYGYTF.

This chain joins TRBV7-9 and TRBJ1-2, with D possibly matching TRBD1 (6 bases). This CDR3 region has 12 residues. Germline V gives CDR1 SEHNR, CDR2 FQNEAQ (reference sequence). Trimming removed 4 bases from V and 6 bases from J, with 9 bases in between. This CDR3 is CASSSDSHGYTF. The CDR3 nucleotides are TGTGCCAGCAGCTCGGACAGTCATGGCTACACCTTC.

CDR3 protein: CASSLAEQFF. The CDR3 DNA is TGTGCCAGCAGCTTAGCTGAGCAGTTCTTC. The V and J genes are TRBV11-2 and TRBJ2-1; D not certain. This CDR3 region has 10 residues. V was cut by 1 base and J by 9 bases, with 1 base left in between. Germline lookup yields CDR1 SGHAT and CDR2 FQNNGV.

The V gene is TRBV30, the J gene TRBJ1-1, with D perhaps TRBD1 (6 bases). Germline CDR1 reads GTSNPN; CDR2 reads SVGIG (reference sequence). The ends were cut back, 1 base at V and 7 bases at J, with 13 bases in the middle. CDR3 length: 13 amino acids. CDR3 coding DNA: TGTGCCTGGAGTGGGGGGGGGCTGGGTGAAGCTTTCTTT. Translation: CAWSGGGLGEAFF.

The chain combines TRBV19 with TRBJ2-1; D remains ambiguous. Germline CDR1 LNHDA, CDR2 SQIVND (reference sequence). This CDR3 has 15 amino acids. The V end was cut by 3 bases, the J end by 4 bases, with 13 bases between. For the CDR3, the DNA is TGTGCCAGTAGTATTTCGGGCGGAGAGTACAATGAGCAGTTCTTC. Translated: CASSISGGEYNEQFF.

This clone was recorded a few times. The V and J genes are TRBV28 and TRBJ1-4, with D uncertain. The V end was cut by 6 bases, the J end by 4 bases, with 3 bases between. The length of the CDR3 is 11 residues. Per the germline V gene, CDR1 is MDHEN and CDR2 is SYDVKM. The CDR3 nucleotides are TGTGCCAGCAGCCTTAATGAAAAACTGTTTTTT. Residues: CASSLNEKLFF.

The chain recombines TRBV15 with TRBJ2-5; the D is unclear. Germline V CDR1 and CDR2: LNHNV, YYDKDF (reference sequence). The V and J ends lost 1 base and 8 bases respectively, with 14 bases between them. The CDR3 covers 14 residues. This CDR3 reads CATSRVANLGTQYF. CDR3 coding DNA: TGTGCCACCAGCAGAGTTGCAAATCTAGGAACCCAGTACTTC. The whole variable domain, filled in from reference TRBV15 and TRBJ2-5, reads DAMVIQNPRYQVTQFGKPVTLSCSQTLNHNVMYWYQQKSSQAPKLLFHYYDKDFNNEADTPDNFQSRRPNTSFCFLDIRSPGLGDTAMYLCATSRVANLGTQYFGPGTRLLVL.

This clone has more than one count but fewer than ten. The chain has TRBV6-1 and TRBJ2-2; 10 bases align to TRBD2. The CDR3 loop spans 17 amino acids. Germline CDR1 reads MNHNS; CDR2 reads SASEGT. V gave up 4 bases and J gave up 0 bases; unmatched junction bases: 5. The CDR3 DNA follows: TGTGCCAGCAGTGGAATACTAGCGGGATCGAACACCGGGGAGCTGTTTTTT. It is translated as CASSGILAGSNTGELFF.

The chain has TRBV6-6 and TRBJ2-7; 8 nucleotides agree with TRBD2. The CDR3 runs 14 residues. CDR1 is MNHNY and CDR2 is SVGAGI in the germline V gene (reference sequence). Trimming removed 1 base from V and 2 bases from J; junction bases left unmatched: 1. The CDR3 sequence: CASSYLAGTYEQYF. DNA of the CDR3: TGTGCCAGCAGTTACTTAGCGGGGACCTACGAGCAGTACTTC.

V gene TRBV7-9 combines with J gene TRBJ2-3; 7 bases align to TRBD2. The germline V gene encodes CDR1 SEHNR and CDR2 FQNEAQ (reference sequence). The CDR3 spans 18 residues. V shed 6 bases and J 2 bases; nucleotides not matched to a gene: 17. In DNA, the CDR3 is TGTGCCAGCAGTTGGGGGTGGGCGGGAGAGGAGCCCACAGATACGCAGTATTTT. It yields the protein CASSWGWAGEEPTDTQYF.

This clone was seen a few times. The gene calls are TRBV7-8 and TRBJ2-1, with D perhaps matching TRBD2 (6 bases). The CDR3 sequence is 17 residues long. Germline CDR1 SGHVS, CDR2 FQNEAQ. Trimming cost V 1 base and J 7 bases, with 20 bases left between them. The CDR3 protein is CASSLGVPGPGGNEQFF. Here the CDR3 DNA reads TGTGCCAGCAGCTTAGGGGTACCGGGACCCGGAGGGAATGAGCAGTTCTTC.

There are a few counts of this clone. The chain is built from TRBV7-9 and TRBJ1-5, with D possibly matching TRBD1 (5 bases). The CDR3 length is 12 residues. Germline V gene sequence: CDR1 SEHNR, CDR2 FQNEAQ (reference sequence). Deletions cut 5 bases from V and 6 bases from J, with 8 bases between. The CDR3 sequence: CASSEGIQPQHF. DNA for the CDR3: TGTGCCAGCAGCGAGGGGATTCAGCCCCAGCATTTT. Supplemented by reference TRBV7-9 and TRBJ1-5, the full variable domain reads DTGVSQNPRHKITKRGQNVTFRCDPISEHNRLYWYRQTLGQGPEFLTYFQNEAQLEKSRLLSDRFSAERPKGSFSTLEIQRTEQGDSAMYLCASSEGIQPQHFGDGTRLSIL.

The V call is TRBV11-2, the J call TRBJ1-1, with a weak D call TRBD1 (5 bases). CDR3 length equals 15 residues. Trimming cost V 5 bases and J 5 bases, with 18 bases left between them. CDR1 is SGHAT, CDR2 FQNNGV, per germline. CDR3 bases: TGTGCCAGCAGCCCCACGGCTGGGGGTGGTACTGAAGCTTTCTTT. This codes for CASSPTAGGGTEAFF.

The chain has TRBV2 and TRBJ2-2; maybe TRBD2 (5 bases). Per germline, CDR1 SNHLY and CDR2 FYNNEI. The CDR3 loop spans 12 amino acids. V shed 10 bases and J shed 5 bases, with 11 bases lying between them. The CDR3 bases are TGTGCCATGTATGGAGGTACCGGGGAGCTGTTTTTT. Translation gives CAMYGGTGELFF.